Listed below are T cell receptor beta chains from one sample, sequenced in a study of cytomegalovirus exposure and HLA in healthy donors. TCRdb's copy holds only in-frame clones and misses some; the assay was immunoSEQ multiplex PCR. Of some 89,000 clones in the sample, more than 80% were seen once. The sample consisted of PBMCs. These TCRs come from a woman in her twenties or thirties in good health and CMV-seronegative. Each CDR3 is given with its conserved first and last residue. Fields, in order: D gene, V gene, J gene, clone size, CDR3 DNA, CDR3 protein. A D gene is named only where the DNA matches it firmly. Size values are once, few and many counts, or a class for expanded clones, and some rows have none.

-	TRBV9	TRBJ2-4	-	TGTGCCAGCAGCGTAGATACTAGAAACATTCAGTACTTC	CASSVDTRNIQYF
TRBD1	TRBV19	TRBJ2-7	-	TGTGCCAGTAATGACAGGGGGAGCTACGAGCAGTACTTC	CASNDRGSYEQYF
-	TRBV5-1	TRBJ2-5	-	TGCGCCAGCACCGCAACAGGGTCTGGGGAGACCCAGTACTTC	CASTATGSGETQYF
TRBD2	TRBV5-1	TRBJ2-3	-	TGCGCCAGCATCCGGGGGGGAAGCACAGATACGCAGTATTTT	CASIRGGSTDTQYF
-	TRBV9	TRBJ2-2	once	TGTGCCAGCAGCGTAGCAGGGGCGTTCGAAGCGGGGGAGCTGTTTTTT	CASSVAGAFEAGELFF
-	TRBV27	TRBJ1-5	-	TGTGCCAGCAGTTTAAGGCAGGGTATGCATCAGCCCCAGCATTTT	CASSLRQGMHQPQHF
-	TRBV7-3	TRBJ1-1	-	TGTGCCAGCAGGACATCCCCCGGTGTCACTGAAGCTTTCTTT	CASRTSPGVTEAFF
-	TRBV30	TRBJ1-3	-	TGTGCCTGGAGTACCGGGTACAACTCTGGAAACACCATATATTTT	CAWSTGYNSGNTIYF
TRBD2	TRBV9	TRBJ2-1	few	TGTGCCAGCAGCGTAGAGGGACTAGCGGGAGGGGGCAATGAGCAGTTCTTC	CASSVEGLAGGGNEQFF
-	TRBV27	TRBJ2-2	-	TGTGCCAGCAGTACACCCACCCAGACCGGGGAGCTGTTTTTT	CASSTPTQTGELFF
-	TRBV15	TRBJ2-1	-	TGTGCCACCAGCAGAGATTTTACCGGGTCGGGTGAGCAGTTCTTC	CATSRDFTGSGEQFF
-	TRBV18	TRBJ1-2	-	TGTGCCAGCTCACCACTCGCGGACAGCTCTGGCTACACCTTC	CASSPLADSSGYTF
-	TRBV5-6	TRBJ1-1	-	TGTGCCAGCAGCTTTACAGGGAGAACTGAAGCTTTCTTT	CASSFTGRTEAFF
-	TRBV6-1	TRBJ2-3	-	TGTGCCAGCAGTTCTAGCACAGATACGCAGTATTTT	CASSSSTDTQYF
TRBD1	TRBV16	TRBJ2-5	-	TGTGCCAGCAGCCATCCCCGGGACAGGGAAGAGACCCAGTACTTC	CASSHPRDREETQYF
-	TRBV19	TRBJ1-2	-	TGTGCCAGTAGTCTCCAGGGTATCGACTACACCTTC	CASSLQGIDYTF
-	TRBV6-1	TRBJ1-5	-	TGTGCCAGCAGTGAACATAATCAGCCCCAGCATTTT	CASSEHNQPQHF
TRBD2	TRBV29-1	TRBJ2-1	-	TGCAGCGTTGAAACTAGCGGCTCCTACAATGAGCAGTTCTTC	CSVETSGSYNEQFF
-	TRBV19	TRBJ2-7	-	TGTGCCAGTAGCAGAAAAGCAGGGGACGAGCAGTACTTC	CASSRKAGDEQYF
-	TRBV2	TRBJ1-3	-	TGTGCCAGCAGTGAAGCGCGGGGACCGGGAAACACCATATATTTT	CASSEARGPGNTIYF
TRBD1	TRBV10-1	TRBJ1-2	-	TGCGCCAGCAGCCAGACAGGGACCTATGGCTACACCTTC	CASSQTGTYGYTF
TRBD1	TRBV5-8	TRBJ2-3	-	TGTGCCAGCAGCTCCGGACAGGGCCCAGATACGCAGTATTTT	CASSSGQGPDTQYF
TRBD2	TRBV7-8	TRBJ2-5	-	TGTGCCAGCAGCTTAGGCCTAGCGGAAGAGACCCAGTACTTC	CASSLGLAEETQYF
-	TRBV7-9	TRBJ1-3	once	TGTGCCAGCAGCTTCAGCTCAGGCTCTGGAAACACCATATATTTT	CASSFSSGSGNTIYF
TRBD2	TRBV10-1	TRBJ2-1	-	TGCGCCAGCAGTCAAGCGGGAACGGCCTACAATGAGCAGTTCTTC	CASSQAGTAYNEQFF
TRBD2	TRBV9	TRBJ2-1	-	TGTGCCAGCAGCGGGGGACTAGCGGTGAGCTCCTACAATGAGCAGTTCTTC	CASSGGLAVSSYNEQFF
-	TRBV2	TRBJ2-1	-	TGTGCCAGCAGTGAAGCGGGCAGGCCTAACAATGAGCAGTTCTTC	CASSEAGRPNNEQFF
TRBD1	TRBV13	TRBJ1-1	-	TGTGCCAGCAGCACCGGACAGGCCCTGAACACTGAAGCTTTCTTT	CASSTGQALNTEAFF
-	TRBV28	TRBJ1-1	-	TGTGCCAGCAGTGACACCCCGACAGAGAAGAACACTGAAGCTTTCTTT	CASSDTPTEKNTEAFF
TRBD1	TRBV18	TRBJ2-7	-	TGTGCCAGCTCACCGGCGGGACAGGGGGCTAACTACGAGCAGTACTTC	CASSPAGQGANYEQYF
TRBD2	TRBV2	TRBJ2-1	-	TGTGCCAGCAGGGGGTTCGGAGGGGTTGCGGGAGGACCCTACAATGAGCAGTTCTTC	CASRGFGGVAGGPYNEQFF
-	TRBV6-5	TRBJ1-1	-	TGTGCCAGCAGTTACAGGGCAGGGATGAACACTGAAGCTTTCTTT	CASSYRAGMNTEAFF
-	TRBV11-2	TRBJ2-1	-	TGTGCCAGCAGTCGTACCAGGGGCGGGCAGTTCTTC	CASSRTRGGQFF
TRBD2	TRBV6-5	TRBJ2-1	-	TGTGCCAGCAGTTACTCCCCGGGACTACCTGAGCAGTTCTTC	CASSYSPGLPEQFF
TRBD2	TRBV30	TRBJ2-6	-	TGTGCCTGGAGTTCCGGGAGGGCTGGGGCCAACGTCCTGACTTTC	CAWSSGRAGANVLTF
TRBD1	TRBV10-3	TRBJ1-5	-	TGTGCCATCAGTCCAAGGGGGCCTGGCAATCAGCCCCAGCATTTT	CAISPRGPGNQPQHF
TRBD2	TRBV5-1	TRBJ2-4	-	TGCGCCAGCAGCTTGACGACTAGCGGAGATCAGTACTTC	CASSLTTSGDQYF
TRBD2	TRBV29-1	TRBJ2-3	-	TGCAGCGTTGACGGCGGGAGAATACAGTATTTT	CSVDGGRIQYF
-	TRBV27	TRBJ1-1	-	TGTGCCAGCAGTTCGCGGGGCTTGAACACTGAAGCTTTCTTT	CASSSRGLNTEAFF
TRBD2	TRBV7-6	TRBJ2-7	-	TGTGCCAGCAGCCGACAGCAGGGAGGGAATTACGAGCAGTACTTC	CASSRQQGGNYEQYF
TRBD2	TRBV15	TRBJ2-5	-	TGTGCCACCAGCATCGGACTAGCGGGCCAAAAGACCCAGTACTTC	CATSIGLAGQKTQYF
-	TRBV9	TRBJ2-7	-	TGTGCCAGCAGCGTAGGGGTCGGGACTTACGAGCAGTACTTC	CASSVGVGTYEQYF
TRBD1	TRBV10-3	TRBJ2-3	-	TGTGCCAGCAAGACAGGGATCGGCGCAGATACGCAGTATTTT	CASKTGIGADTQYF
-	TRBV5-6	TRBJ2-3	-	TGTGCCAGCCGCGAGCGGCGTTTAGGTCGGCTATTCACGTATTTT	CASRERRLGRLFTYF
TRBD2	TRBV7-6	TRBJ2-7	-	TGTGCCAGCAGCTTAGGGGAGGGACTCCTTAGGTACGAGCAGTACTTC	CASSLGEGLLRYEQYF
-	TRBV7-9	TRBJ1-5	-	TGTTCCAGCAGCTTAGATAACACCCGGGCCCGGAGGACGAATCAGCCCCAGCATTTT	CSSSLDNTRARRTNQPQHF